The present T cell receptor (beta chain) was sequenced within a study of blood T cell repertoires in COVID-19. The CDR3 spans 13 residues. Trimming left V 6 bases short and J 8 bases short, with 14 bases between. The germline gives CDR1 MDHEN, CDR2 SYDVKM. Sequencing was performed with immunoSEQ multiplex PCR; in TCRdb, only in-frame clones are kept and a portion is missing. The sample includes 95,000 to 100,000 clones, 79% of them seen just once. This clone occurred many times. The TCR sequence derives from a woman over 75 with active or convalescent COVID-19. The chain links TRBV28 to TRBJ2-1; a possible D gene is TRBD2 (7 bases). Sequenced material: peripheral blood. The CDR3 DNA follows: TGTGCCAGCAGGAGGGGGGGAGGTGATGAGCAGTTCTTC. It translates to CASRRGGGDEQFF. Variable domain in full (rest from reference TRBV28 and TRBJ2-1): DVKVTQSSRYLVKRTGEKVFLECVQDMDHENMFWYRQDPGLGLRLIYFSYDVKMKEKGDIPEGYSVSREKKERFSLILESASTNQTSMYLCASRRGGGDEQFFGPGTRLTVL.